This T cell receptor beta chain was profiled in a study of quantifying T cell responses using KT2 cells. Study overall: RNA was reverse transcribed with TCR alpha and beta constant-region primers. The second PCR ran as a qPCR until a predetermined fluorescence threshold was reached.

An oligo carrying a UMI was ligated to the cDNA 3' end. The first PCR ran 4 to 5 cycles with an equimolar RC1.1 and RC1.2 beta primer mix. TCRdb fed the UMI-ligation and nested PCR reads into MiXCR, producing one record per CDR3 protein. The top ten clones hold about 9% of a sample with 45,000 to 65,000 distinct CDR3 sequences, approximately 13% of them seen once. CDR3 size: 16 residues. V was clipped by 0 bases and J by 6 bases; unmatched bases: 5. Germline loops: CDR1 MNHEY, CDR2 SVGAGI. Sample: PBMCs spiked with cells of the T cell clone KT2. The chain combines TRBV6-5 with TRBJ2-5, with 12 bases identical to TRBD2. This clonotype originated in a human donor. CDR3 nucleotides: TGTGCCAGCAGTTACTCGAATCTAGCGGGAGGGAAGACCCAGTACTTC. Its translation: CASSYSNLAGGKTQYF.